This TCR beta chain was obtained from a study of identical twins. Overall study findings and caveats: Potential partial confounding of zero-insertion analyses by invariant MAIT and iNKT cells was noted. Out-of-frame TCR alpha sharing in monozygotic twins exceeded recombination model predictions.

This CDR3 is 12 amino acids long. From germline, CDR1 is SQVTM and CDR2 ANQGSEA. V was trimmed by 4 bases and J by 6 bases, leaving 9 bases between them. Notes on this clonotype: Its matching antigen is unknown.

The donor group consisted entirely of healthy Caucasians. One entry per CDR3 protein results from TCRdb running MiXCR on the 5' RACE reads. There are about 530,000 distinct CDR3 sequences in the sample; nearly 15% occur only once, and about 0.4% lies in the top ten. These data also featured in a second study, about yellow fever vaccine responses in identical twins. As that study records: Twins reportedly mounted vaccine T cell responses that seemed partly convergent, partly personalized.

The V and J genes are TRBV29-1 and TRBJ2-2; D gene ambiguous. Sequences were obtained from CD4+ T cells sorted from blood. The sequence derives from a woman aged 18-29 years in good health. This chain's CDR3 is CSVVIQPGELFF. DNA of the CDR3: TGCAGCGTTGTCATCCAACCCGGGGAGCTGTTTTTT.